The rows below give T cell receptor beta chains drawn from one sample of a study of OX40 agonist ivuxolimab in advanced cancers. Assay used: immunoSEQ multiplex PCR; TCRdb lists only in-frame clones, some missing. The sample lists around 70,000 clones, more than 65% occurring once. The source was CD4+ or CD8+ T cells sorted from blood, collected in a trial of the OX40 agonist ivuxolimab. These receptors came from an adult with an advanced solid tumor such as melanoma, head and neck, liver or kidney cancer. CDR3s include the opening cysteine and the closing phenylalanine or tryptophan. Rows may omit the clone size; those that give it use once, few, many or a size class.

V	size	J	CDR3
TRBV7-2	once	TRBJ2-5	CASSFQRGGQETQYF
TRBV29-1	-	TRBJ2-5	CSVGPGVRNQYF
TRBV5-1	-	TRBJ1-1	CASSLTGVVAFF
TRBV5-1	-	TRBJ2-2	CASSLGQLNTGELFF
TRBV7-2	-	TRBJ1-2	CASSSREGLPDGYTF
TRBV29-1	-	TRBJ1-2	CSVDRTGGYGYTF
TRBV7-2	-	TRBJ2-7	CASSNDGYEQYF
TRBV7-6	-	TRBJ2-5	CASSLGLEETQYF
TRBV6-5	-	TRBJ2-7	CASSSGLAGAYEQYF
TRBV11-2	-	TRBJ2-2	CASSWTSGGSNTGELFF
TRBV10-3	few	TRBJ2-5	CAISAREETQYF
TRBV6-5	-	TRBJ1-2	CASSYSALESYGYTF
TRBV29-1	-	TRBJ2-5	CSGTGVVQETQYF
TRBV6-5	-	TRBJ1-1	CASRISTEAFF
TRBV4-3	-	TRBJ2-1	CASSQRGQGGNEQFF
TRBV27	few	TRBJ2-7	CASSPTRSSYEQYF
TRBV7-9	-	TRBJ1-5	CASSSTGVNQPQHF
TRBV10-1	-	TRBJ1-1	CASSAAPGNTEAFF
TRBV27	once	TRBJ1-1	CASSTWDRLAAFF
TRBV29-1	-	TRBJ1-3	CSANHRGGNTIYF
TRBV4-3	-	TRBJ1-4	CASSQDPGRLNEKLFF
TRBV6-5	-	TRBJ2-7	CASSLTVPSYEQYF
TRBV6-6	-	TRBJ2-3	CASSYPRGTDTQYF
TRBV6-5	-	TRBJ2-1	CASSYSLASHEQFF
TRBV5-1	-	TRBJ1-2	CASSPSDRVGYTF
TRBV6-6	-	TRBJ1-3	CASSLQGASGNTIYF
TRBV2	-	TRBJ1-3	CASGTSSGNTIYF
TRBV6-5	-	TRBJ1-2	CASSYSFGDTYGYTF
TRBV9	few	TRBJ1-3	CASSVGMQGNSGNTIYF
TRBV2	-	TRBJ1-4	CASSWDRGREKLFF
TRBV5-5	-	TRBJ2-5	CASSLTGIQETQYF
TRBV5-1	-	TRBJ2-7	CASSLAWGSPYEQYF
TRBV19	-	TRBJ1-2	CASSDRGQGYGYTF
TRBV4-3	-	TRBJ1-5	CASSQDHTVSNQPQHF
TRBV6-6	once	TRBJ2-2	CATMDTANTGELFF
TRBV7-9	-	TRBJ1-4	CASSLGRRVELFF
TRBV19	-	TRBJ1-2	CASSIFRGNYGYTF